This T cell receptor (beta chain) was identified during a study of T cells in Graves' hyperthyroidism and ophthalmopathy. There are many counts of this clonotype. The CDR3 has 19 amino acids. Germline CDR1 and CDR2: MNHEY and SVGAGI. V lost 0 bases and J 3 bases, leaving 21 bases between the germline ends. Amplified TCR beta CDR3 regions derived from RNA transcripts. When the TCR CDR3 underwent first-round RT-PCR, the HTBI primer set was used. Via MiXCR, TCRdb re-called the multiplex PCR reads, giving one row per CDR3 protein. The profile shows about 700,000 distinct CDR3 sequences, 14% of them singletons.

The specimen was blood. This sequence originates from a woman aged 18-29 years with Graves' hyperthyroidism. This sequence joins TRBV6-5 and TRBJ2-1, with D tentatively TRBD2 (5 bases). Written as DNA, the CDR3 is TGTGCCAGCAGTTACTCTTACGAAACCCAGGAGGCCTTCTACAATGAGCAGTTCTTC. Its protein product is CASSYSYETQEAFYNEQFF.